A selection of T cell receptor beta chains follows, all from one sample in a study of blood T cell repertoires in COVID-19. The repertoire was sequenced with immunoSEQ multiplex PCR; TCRdb's copy has only in-frame clones and lacks some. The data contain approximately 220,000 clones, around 84% of them singletons. The sequenced sample consisted of PBMCs or T cells enriched from blood (not recorded which). These receptors were collected from a woman aged 40-49 years with acute COVID-19. The CDR3 runs from the conserved cysteine through the conserved F or W. Size is omitted from some rows. Given values are once, few, many or a class for expanded clones.

v_gene: TRBV5-3; j_gene: TRBJ2-3; abundance: .; CDR3aa: CARSGADREEVFCPVADTQYF
v_gene: TRBV5-1; j_gene: TRBJ2-5; abundance: .; CDR3aa: CASSFQQGGEGTQYF
v_gene: TRBV19; j_gene: TRBJ2-2; abundance: .; CDR3aa: CAGSAGLAGGTGELFF
v_gene: TRBV9; j_gene: TRBJ2-2; abundance: .; CDR3aa: CASSVAAGKAGELFF
v_gene: TRBV15; j_gene: TRBJ2-7; abundance: .; CDR3aa: CATSRGLPREQYF
v_gene: TRBV19; j_gene: TRBJ1-5; abundance: .; CDR3aa: CASSILSLEPQHF
v_gene: TRBV30; j_gene: TRBJ1-2; abundance: .; CDR3aa: CAWSEGWGYGYTF
v_gene: TRBV30; j_gene: TRBJ1-4; abundance: .; CDR3aa: CAWTRDRAAVKLFF
v_gene: TRBV28; j_gene: TRBJ2-7; abundance: .; CDR3aa: CASISGLANYEQYF
v_gene: TRBV5-4; j_gene: TRBJ1-2; abundance: .; CDR3aa: CASSFITSKNYGYTF
v_gene: TRBV4-3; j_gene: TRBJ1-2; abundance: .; CDR3aa: CASSQGGGASYGYTF
v_gene: TRBV7-2; j_gene: TRBJ2-1; abundance: .; CDR3aa: CASSNHRGNEQFF
v_gene: TRBV7-3; j_gene: TRBJ2-1; abundance: .; CDR3aa: CASGIPGGSYNEQFF
v_gene: TRBV12-3/TRBV12-4; j_gene: TRBJ1-1; abundance: .; CDR3aa: CASSPNRDREAFF
v_gene: TRBV7-2; j_gene: TRBJ2-2; abundance: .; CDR3aa: CASSPGRGQNTGELFF
v_gene: TRBV6-2/TRBV6-3; j_gene: TRBJ2-2; abundance: once; CDR3aa: CASSPSQERVRFTGELFF
v_gene: TRBV28; j_gene: TRBJ2-3; abundance: .; CDR3aa: CASSNGGVDTQYF
v_gene: TRBV28; j_gene: TRBJ1-2; abundance: .; CDR3aa: CASSLSGTDYGYTF
v_gene: TRBV28; j_gene: TRBJ1-4; abundance: .; CDR3aa: CASSSPRQGGQQKLFF
v_gene: TRBV9; j_gene: TRBJ2-7; abundance: once; CDR3aa: CASSITGTNYEQYF
v_gene: TRBV7-9; j_gene: TRBJ1-6; abundance: .; CDR3aa: CASSSHDLQGANSPLHF